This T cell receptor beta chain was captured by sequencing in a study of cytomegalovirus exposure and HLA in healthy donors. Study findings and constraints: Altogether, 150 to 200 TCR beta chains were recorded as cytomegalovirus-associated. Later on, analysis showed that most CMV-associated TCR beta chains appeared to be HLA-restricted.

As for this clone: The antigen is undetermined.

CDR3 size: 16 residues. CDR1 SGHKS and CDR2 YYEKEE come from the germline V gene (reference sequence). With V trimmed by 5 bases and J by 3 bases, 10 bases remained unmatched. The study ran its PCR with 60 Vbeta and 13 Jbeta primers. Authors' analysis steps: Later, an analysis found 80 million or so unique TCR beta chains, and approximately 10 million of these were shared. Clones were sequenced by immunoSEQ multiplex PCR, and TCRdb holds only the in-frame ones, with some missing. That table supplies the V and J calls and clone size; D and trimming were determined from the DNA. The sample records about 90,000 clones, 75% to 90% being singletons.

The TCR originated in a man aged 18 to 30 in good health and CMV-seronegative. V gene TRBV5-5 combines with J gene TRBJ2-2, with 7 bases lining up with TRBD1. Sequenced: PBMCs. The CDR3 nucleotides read TGTGCCAGCAGTTATACCCCGGGACAGTACACCGGGGAGCTGTTTTTT. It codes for CASSYTPGQYTGELFF.